This note documents a single T cell receptor beta chain sequence. Trimming removed 8 bases from V and 7 bases from J, with 15 bases in between. Germline lookup yields CDR1 MNHNS and CDR2 SASEGT. This CDR3 comprises 14 residues. One entry per CDR3 protein results from TCRdb running MiXCR on the 5' RACE reads. This sample has over 30,000 distinct CDR3 sequences; roughly 25% occur once, and the top ten carry around 3.5%. The specimen sequenced was naive CD4+ T cells sorted from a lymph node. The subset: naive CD4+ T cells, CD4+CD45RA+CD25-. The clonotype originates from a female donor with breast cancer. The rearrangement links TRBV6-1 to TRBJ1-6, with a weak D call TRBD1 (6 bases). This chain's CDR3 is CASEGPGGNSPLHF. The DNA for the CDR3 is TGTGCCAGCGAGGGACCGGGGGGCAATTCACCCCTCCACTTT.